The 26 T cell receptor beta chains in this list originate from one sample, sequenced in a study of monozygotic twins with inflammatory bowel disease. Each CDR3 protein gets one entry in TCRdb, which reprocessed the 5' RACE reads and gives no DNA. There are 150,000 to 200,000 distinct CDR3 sequences in the sample, with approximately 7.4% held by the top ten. The sample taken for sequencing was blood. These receptors were obtained from a human donor with ulcerative colitis or Crohn's disease, or a healthy co-twin of an affected twin (not recorded which).

This chain uses TRBV6-1 with TRBJ2-5. The CDR3 consists of 13 residues. The germline V gene has CDR1 MNHNS and CDR2 SASEGT. The CDR3 sequence is CASSVYRQETQYF.

The V gene is TRBV7-9, the J gene TRBJ1-2. CDR3 length: 14 amino acids. Germline CDR1 reads SEHNR; CDR2 reads FQNEAQ (reference sequence). The CDR3 loop reads CASSLEGTAYGYTF.

This rearrangement joins TRBV15 to TRBJ1-1; TCRdb's assignment of TRBD1 cannot be checked, as there is no DNA. CDR1 and CDR2 from the germline V gene are LNHNV and YYDKDF (reference sequence). The CDR3 covers 16 residues. The CDR3 here is CATSRVPATVNTEAFF. Full variable domain (rest looked up from reference TRBV15 and TRBJ1-1): DAMVIQNPRYQVTQFGKPVTLSCSQTLNHNVMYWYQQKSSQAPKLLFHYYDKDFNNEADTPDNFQSRRPNTSFCFLDIRSPGLGDTAMYLCATSRVPATVNTEAFFGQGTRLTVV.

The chain uses TRBV27 and TRBJ2-1. CDR1 is MNHEY and CDR2 is SMNVEV in the germline V gene (reference sequence). The CDR3 length is 14 residues. CDR3 protein: CASSLSPTPGEQSF.

The gene calls are TRBV30 and TRBJ1-2. The CDR3 length is 14 residues. The germline V gene has CDR1 GTSNPN and CDR2 SVGIG (reference sequence). CDR3 residues: CAWSPLGGGSGYTF.

The J gene is TRBJ1-1, the V gene TRBV9; no DNA is available, so the TRBD1 call from TCRdb remains unchecked. The CDR3 sequence is 14 residues long. Germline CDR1 reads SGDLS; CDR2 reads YYNGEE. CDR3 protein: CASSAQGGITEAFF.

CDR3 protein: CASSYTSGAYNEQFF. The V call is TRBV7-9, the J call TRBJ2-1; as DNA is missing, the TRBD2 call by TCRdb cannot be tested. Germline-derived CDR1 and CDR2 are SEHNR and FQNEAQ (reference sequence). The CDR3 totals 15 residues.

CDR3 in amino acids: CASSYMVNEQFF. The J gene is TRBJ2-1, the V gene TRBV6-2 or TRBV6-3. Germline V CDR1 and CDR2: MNHEY, SVGEGT. This CDR3 contains 12 residues.

The chain has TRBV7-9 and TRBJ2-1; TCRdb's D call of TRBD1 is untestable without DNA. The CDR3 totals 16 residues. From germline, CDR1 is SEHNR and CDR2 FQNEAQ (reference sequence). The CDR3 spells CASTTGPLYLDNEQFF.

The chain uses TRBV5-1 and TRBJ1-1; the TRBD1 assignment by TCRdb is unverifiable without DNA. The CDR3 extends over 15 amino acids. The V gene's germline CDR1 is SGHRS and CDR2 YFSETQ. The CDR3 protein is CASSLATGVNTEAFF.

The gene calls are TRBV11-3 and TRBJ2-2. This CDR3 contains 15 residues. The germline CDR1 and CDR2 sequences are SGHNT and YENEEA. CDR3 amino acids: CASSLDQRGAGELFF.

The CDR3 loop is CASSLGLSVLHSYNEQFF. The rearrangement uses TRBV11-1 and TRBJ2-1. Germline values: CDR1 SGHAT, CDR2 FQDESV (reference sequence). There are 18 residues in the CDR3.

J is TRBJ2-7 and V is TRBV20-1. Germline assignment: CDR1 DFQATT and CDR2 SNEGSKA (reference sequence). The CDR3 is made up of 15 amino acids. The CDR3 sequence: CSARVAYRATYEQYF.

This chain links TRBV20-1 with TRBJ2-1; without DNA, the TCRdb call of TRBD2 cannot be checked. This CDR3 is built from 17 residues. Germline V CDR1 and CDR2: DFQATT, SNEGSKA (reference sequence). The CDR3 region is CSARGLAGLSSYNEQFF.

The chain carries TRBV12-3 or TRBV12-4 and TRBJ1-2; the D gene TCRdb calls, TRBD1, cannot be checked with no DNA. CDR3 length equals 14 residues. This CDR3 reads CASRGTESDYGYTF.

V usage is TRBV5-2 and J usage is TRBJ2-6; TCRdb picks TRBD1, but there is no DNA to check that call. TRBV5-2 is annotated as a pseudogene. The CDR3 totals 22 residues. The CDR3 sequence is CASNSPPPLGGLRLSGANVLTF.

This chain uses TRBV6-1 with TRBJ1-4. CDR3 length: 15 amino acids. Germline CDR1 is MNHNS and CDR2 is SASEGT. CDR3 protein: CASSVTGAANEKLFF.

This sequence joins TRBV5-5 and TRBJ2-6. CDR1 is SGHKS, CDR2 YYEKEE, per germline (reference sequence). The CDR3 runs to 15 residues. The CDR3 protein is CASSLVVSGANVLTF.

The V gene is TRBV5-1, the J gene TRBJ1-3; TCRdb designates TRBD1, a call that cannot be tested without DNA. The CDR3 runs 14 residues. Germline CDR1 and CDR2: SGHRS and YFSETQ. The CDR3 protein is CASSEGSTGNTIYF. Combining the CDR3 with reference TRBV5-1 and TRBJ1-3 gives the whole variable domain KAGVTQTPRYLIKTRGQQVTLSCSPISGHRSVSWYQQTPGQGLQFLFEYFSETQRNKGNFPGRFSGRQFSNSRSEMNVSTLELGDSALYLCASSEGSTGNTIYFGEGSWLTVV.

The chain couples TRBV12-3 or TRBV12-4 to TRBJ2-3; lacking DNA, the TRBD1 call made by TCRdb goes unchecked. The length of the CDR3 is 15 residues. CDR3 sequence reads: CASRIAGGPRDTQYF.

The CDR3 protein is CASSLGQVVNSPLHF. The chain combines TRBV5-1 with TRBJ1-6; there is no DNA to check the TCRdb D call of TRBD1. This CDR3 contains 15 residues. In germline, CDR1 is SGHRS, CDR2 YFSETQ.

V usage is TRBV14 and J usage is TRBJ2-7; without DNA, the TCRdb call of TRBD1 cannot be checked. CDR3 length: 14 amino acids. The germline V gene encodes CDR1 SGHDN and CDR2 FVKESK. CDR3 in amino acids: CASSPQGSSYEQYF.

The chain employs TRBV12-3 or TRBV12-4 and TRBJ2-3. This CDR3 has 14 amino acids. The chain's CDR3 is CATRSQLRTDTQYF.

V and J are TRBV11-1 and TRBJ2-1; as DNA is missing, the TRBD1 call by TCRdb cannot be tested. The CDR3 contains 22 residues. Germline CDR1 and CDR2: SGHAT and FQDESV (reference sequence). This chain's CDR3 is CASSLARRGLGQGLNSYNEQFF.

The gene calls are TRBV7-6 and TRBJ1-3. The germline V gene has CDR1 SGHVS and CDR2 FNYEAQ. There are 17 residues in the CDR3. This chain's CDR3 is CASSLASPSHVGNTIYF.

The rearrangement links TRBV7-2 to TRBJ2-1; without DNA, the TCRdb call of TRBD1 cannot be checked. CDR3 length equals 17 residues. Germline CDR1 and CDR2: SGHTA and FQGNSA. The CDR3 sequence: CASSHSLRTANYNEQFF.